This T cell receptor (beta chain) appears in the sequencing data of a study of blood T cell repertoires in COVID-19. The protocol was immunoSEQ multiplex PCR, while the TCRdb copy is restricted to in-frame clones and leaves out a portion. Among fewer than 200,000 clones listed, roughly 80% were seen once. In germline, CDR1 is SGHNT, CDR2 YENEEA. Trimming pared 5 bases from V and 11 bases from J, leaving 14 bases between. This CDR3 contains 12 residues. This sequence originates from a woman aged 45-59 years who had recovered from COVID-19. The gene calls are TRBV11-3 and TRBJ2-3; D ambiguous. Input material: PBMCs or T cells enriched from blood (not recorded which). CDR3 DNA sequence: TGTGCCAGCAGCCTTCAGGTTAATAAGCAGTATTTT. Translating it yields CASSLQVNKQYF.